These 17 T cell receptor beta chains originate from one sample sequenced in a study of OX40 agonist ivuxolimab in advanced cancers. TCRdb's copy holds only in-frame clones and misses some; the assay was immunoSEQ multiplex PCR. The profile shows about 69,000 clones, 80% to 90% of them singletons. Here the sequenced sample was CD4+ or CD8+ T cells sorted from blood, taken in a trial of the OX40 agonist ivuxolimab. All receptors derive from an adult with an advanced solid tumor such as melanoma, head and neck, liver or kidney cancer.

As regards this clone: A junction boundary mismatches the germline segment, possibly from a read error. CDR3 sequence reads: CATSRDQLAGTLNF. The CDR3 DNA sequence: TGTGCCACCAGCAGAGATCAACTAGCGGGGACCCTGAACTTC. The rearrangement joins TRBV15 to TRBJ2-4, with 10 bases fitting TRBD2. Germline V CDR1 and CDR2: LNHNV, YYDKDF (reference sequence). CDR3 length: 14 amino acids.

CDR3 sequence: CASSIVSREGANVLTF. The CDR3 coding sequence is TGTGCCAGTAGTATAGTTTCCAGGGAAGGGGCCAACGTCCTGACTTTC. The chain recombines TRBV19 with TRBJ2-6; D may be TRBD1 (5 bases). Germline-derived CDR1 and CDR2 are LNHDA and SQIVND (reference sequence). This CDR3 contains 16 residues. V gave up 1 base and J gave up 4 bases, with 11 bases separating them.

This chain links TRBV19 with TRBJ1-1, with D unresolved. The CDR3 extends over 13 amino acids. The germline V gene has CDR1 LNHDA and CDR2 SQIVND (reference sequence). Trimming cost V 7 bases and J 5 bases, with 14 bases left between them. CDR3 loop: CASKTGGRTEAFF. In DNA form, the CDR3 reads TGTGCCAGTAAAACCGGAGGTAGGACTGAAGCTTTCTTT.

This clone was observed a few times. The CDR3 DNA follows: TGCGCCAGCAGCCAAGATCCCCGGGAATCCCCCGGCTTTGGCTACACCTTC. It translates to CASSQDPRESPGFGYTF. The rearrangement joins TRBV4-1 to TRBJ1-2, with D unclear. V lost 0 bases, J lost 7 bases, and 21 bases lay in between. The length of the CDR3 is 17 residues. Germline assignment: CDR1 MGHRA and CDR2 YSYEKL.

The chain joins TRBV27 to TRBJ2-1; 8 positions agree with TRBD1. V shed 2 bases, J shed 4 bases, and the junction held 7 bases outside the gene matches. Germline V gene lookup returns CDR1 MNHEY and CDR2 SMNVEV (reference sequence). The CDR3 covers 16 residues. The CDR3 region is CASSLLAGQGYNEQFF. Here the CDR3 DNA reads TGTGCCAGCAGTTTACTCGCCGGACAGGGATACAATGAGCAGTTCTTC.

This chain links TRBV7-6 with TRBJ1-2; 8 bases line up with TRBD1. Germline V gene sequence: CDR1 SGHVS, CDR2 FNYEAQ. With 3 bases clipped from V and 6 bases from J, the junction kept 9 bases outside the gene matches. This CDR3 has 15 amino acids. The DNA for the CDR3 is TGTGCCAGCAGCTTGGTGTTGACGGGACAGGATGGCTACACCTTC. Translation gives CASSLVLTGQDGYTF.

CDR3 sequence: CAISDAWQTNSYEQYF. DNA of the CDR3: TGTGCCATCAGTGATGCGTGGCAAACCAACTCCTACGAGCAGTACTTC. The chain is built from TRBV10-3 and TRBJ2-7, with D unclear. Germline CDR1 ENHRY, CDR2 SYGVKD. V was trimmed by 3 bases and J by 0 bases, leaving 15 bases between them. The CDR3 runs 16 residues.

This chain links TRBV4-3 with TRBJ1-2; D gene uncertain. CDR1 LGHNA and CDR2 YSLEER come from the germline V gene. Trimming stripped 0 bases from V and 5 bases from J, with 13 bases between. The CDR3 has 15 amino acids. CDR3 bases: TGCGCCAGCAGCCAAGACTGGACGTCCTTTTATGGCTACACCTTC. Amino acids: CASSQDWTSFYGYTF.

In its sample, this clone was seen a few times. The rearrangement links TRBV27 to TRBJ1-2; the D gene is possibly TRBD1 (5 bases). The germline V gene encodes CDR1 MNHEY and CDR2 SMNVEV (reference sequence). V was trimmed by 2 bases and J by 5 bases, leaving 18 bases between them. This CDR3 contains 16 residues. Here the CDR3 DNA reads TGTGCCAGCAGTTTAGCCTACACAGGAAATTGGTATGGCTACACCTTC. Protein: CASSLAYTGNWYGYTF.

The rearrangement uses TRBV5-1 and TRBJ2-7, with TRBD2 matching over 12 bases. This CDR3 region has 17 residues. Germline CDR1 reads SGHRS; CDR2 reads YFSETQ. Trimming took 4 bases from V and 3 from J; bases not matched to a gene: 11. CDR3 nucleotide sequence: TGCGCCAGCAGCCTGACTAGCGGGAGAAGCTTTGGCTACGAGCAGTACTTC. It yields the protein CASSLTSGRSFGYEQYF.

Here the CDR3 reads CASSPPSQRDTQYF. The CDR3 coding sequence is TGCGCCAGCAGCCCCCCATCACAGCGAGATACGCAGTATTTT. The J gene is TRBJ2-3, the V gene TRBV4-1; D uncertain. The CDR3 contains 14 residues. Germline V gene sequence: CDR1 MGHRA, CDR2 YSYEKL. V dropped 4 bases and J dropped 5 bases, with 13 bases sitting between them.

The V and J genes are TRBV10-3 and TRBJ1-4; TRBD1 matches 9 bases. V dropped 5 bases and J dropped 7; count of bases not matched to a gene: 5. This CDR3 comprises 14 residues. CDR1 ENHRY and CDR2 SYGVKD come from the germline V gene. Written as DNA, the CDR3 is TGTGCCATCAGTTCGGGACAGGGAGTTGAAAAACTGTTTTTT. Its translation is CAISSGQGVEKLFF.

The chain links TRBV7-6 to TRBJ1-1; D is perhaps TRBD1 (5 bases). The CDR3 is 17 residues long. Germline V gives CDR1 SGHVS, CDR2 FNYEAQ. Trimming left V 3 bases short and J 2 bases short, with 19 bases between. This CDR3 is CASSFPIQGRGNTEAFF. Here the CDR3 DNA reads TGTGCCAGCAGCTTCCCGATTCAGGGTAGGGGTAACACTGAAGCTTTCTTT. Together with reference TRBV7-6 and TRBJ1-1, the CDR3 gives the full variable domain: GAGVSQSPRYKVTKRGQDVALRCDPISGHVSLYWYRQALGQGPEFLTYFNYEAQQDKSGLPNDRFSAERPEGSISTLTIQRTEQRDSAMYRCASSFPIQGRGNTEAFFGQGTRLTVV.

With respect to this clone: Other DNA sequences in the same sample also yield this CDR3. In nucleotides, the CDR3 is TGTGCCAGCAGCGTAGGTGGGACAGGGGGCGGGGAGCTGTTTTTT. Residues: CASSVGGTGGGELFF. This chain links TRBV9 with TRBJ2-2, with 11 bases aligning to TRBD1. Germline V gene sequence: CDR1 SGDLS, CDR2 YYNGEE. The CDR3 is 15 amino acids. J was trimmed by 7 bases and V by 0 bases; bases with no gene match: 2.

The gene calls are TRBV2 and TRBJ2-7, with 7 positions matching TRBD1. The V and J ends lost 4 bases and 3 bases, in that order; junction bases with no gene match: 6. The germline V gene encodes CDR1 SNHLY and CDR2 FYNNEI. The CDR3 consists of 14 residues. DNA for the CDR3: TGTGCCAGCAGTGGACAGGGATCGAACTACGAGCAGTACTTC. It translates to CASSGQGSNYEQYF.

The J gene is TRBJ2-7, the V gene TRBV11-2; D uncertain. Trimming shortened V by 0 bases and J by 1 base, and 10 bases separated the two germline ends. The V gene's germline CDR1 is SGHAT and CDR2 FQNNGV. The CDR3 extends over 15 amino acids. The CDR3 reads CASSLDLIGSYEQYF. CDR3 bases: TGTGCCAGCAGCTTAGATCTTATCGGGTCCTACGAGCAGTACTTC.

The rearrangement links TRBV19 to TRBJ1-4; D is unclear. Germline CDR1 and CDR2: LNHDA and SQIVND (reference sequence). Trimming took 1 base from V and 5 from J, leaving 8 bases between them. This CDR3 region has 14 residues. CDR3 nucleotide sequence: TGTGCCAGTAGTATAGTTTGGGGAAATGAAAAACTGTTTTTT. It is translated as CASSIVWGNEKLFF.